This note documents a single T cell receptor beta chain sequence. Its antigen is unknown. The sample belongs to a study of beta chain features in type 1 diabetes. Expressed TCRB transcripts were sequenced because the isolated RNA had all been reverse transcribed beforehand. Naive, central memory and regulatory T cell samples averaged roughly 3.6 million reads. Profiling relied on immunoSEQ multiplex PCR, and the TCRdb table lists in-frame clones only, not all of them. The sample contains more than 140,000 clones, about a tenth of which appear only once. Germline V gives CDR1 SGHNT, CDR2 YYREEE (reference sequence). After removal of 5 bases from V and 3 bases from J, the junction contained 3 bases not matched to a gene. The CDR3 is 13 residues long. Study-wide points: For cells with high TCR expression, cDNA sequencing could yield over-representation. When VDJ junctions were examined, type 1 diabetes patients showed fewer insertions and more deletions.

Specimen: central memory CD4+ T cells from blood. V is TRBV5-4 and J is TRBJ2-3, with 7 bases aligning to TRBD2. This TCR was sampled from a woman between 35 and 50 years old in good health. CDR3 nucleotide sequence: TGTGCCAGCAGGACTAGCTGGACAGATACGCAGTATTTT. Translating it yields CASRTSWTDTQYF. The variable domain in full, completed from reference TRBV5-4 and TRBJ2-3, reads ETGVTQSPTHLIKTRGQQVTLRCSSQSGHNTVSWYQQALGQGPQFIFQYYREEENGRGNFPPRFSGLQFPNYSSELNVNALELDDSALYLCASRTSWTDTQYFGPGTRLTVL.